The 18 T cell receptor beta chains listed next were all sequenced from one sample in a study of T cell responses to AZD1222 COVID-19 vaccine. The protocol was immunoSEQ multiplex PCR, while the TCRdb copy is restricted to in-frame clones and leaves out a portion. The repertoire holds nearly 110,000 clones, with roughly nine tenths as singletons. The input for sequencing was peripheral blood, taken on day 0 of AZD1222 vaccination. All receptors come from an adult in good health.

This chain links TRBV10-3 with TRBJ2-3; 9 bases match TRBD1. Per the germline V gene, CDR1 is ENHRY and CDR2 is SYGVKD. The CDR3 runs 15 residues. The J segment lost 1 base and the V segment lost 6 bases, leaving 5 bases of the junction unmatched. The CDR3 DNA reads TGTGCCATCAGGGAGGACAGGGGCGGCACAGATACGCAGTATTTT. This encodes CAIREDRGGTDTQYF.

This clone was seen just once. This chain joins TRBV27 and TRBJ1-1; no reliable D call. The CDR3 runs to 14 residues. Germline loops: CDR1 MNHEY, CDR2 SMNVEV (reference sequence). V gave up 2 bases and J gave up 0 bases, with 7 bases separating them. The CDR3 DNA reads as TGTGCCAGCAGTTTAGTGGGAATGAACACTGAAGCTTTCTTT. This codes for CASSLVGMNTEAFF.

The J gene is TRBJ1-3, the V gene TRBV7-2, with D tentatively TRBD1 (6 bases). The V gene lost 6 bases and the J gene lost 5 bases, with 14 bases spanning the gap. CDR3 length equals 14 residues. Germline V lookup: CDR1 SGHTA, CDR2 FQGNSA. For the CDR3, the DNA is TGTGCCAGCAGTTTGGACAGTCTACGAAACACCATATATTTT. It yields the protein CASSLDSLRNTIYF.

The rearrangement links TRBV6-5 to TRBJ1-5; 7 nucleotides line up with TRBD1. V shed 10 bases, J shed 4 bases, and the junction held 13 bases outside the gene matches. Germline CDR1 and CDR2: MNHEY and SVGAGI. The CDR3 runs 15 residues. DNA for the CDR3: TGTGCCACCTCTTACGACAGGGCAAATAATCAGCCCCAGCATTTT. Amino acid sequence: CATSYDRANNQPQHF.

This clone was counted only a few times. The genes are TRBV7-8 and TRBJ2-7; 8 bases match TRBD2. Germline CDR1 and CDR2: SGHVS and FQNEAQ. CDR3 length equals 14 residues. J gave up 7 bases and V 3 bases, and 8 bases lay outside the gene matches. The CDR3 spells CASSLGAGGGEQYF. As DNA, the CDR3 is TGTGCCAGCAGCTTGGGGGCGGGAGGAGGGGAGCAGTACTTC.

The genes are TRBV29-1 and TRBJ2-6, with 7 bases lining up with TRBD1. J was trimmed by 0 bases and V by 0 bases; bases with no gene match: 8. CDR1 is SQVTM, CDR2 ANQGSEA, per germline. The length of the CDR3 is 18 residues. CDR3 protein: CSVEDPGTAFSGANVLTF. CDR3 coding DNA: TGCAGCGTTGAAGATCCAGGGACAGCCTTCTCTGGGGCCAACGTCCTGACTTTC.

V usage is TRBV7-3 and J usage is TRBJ2-1; D may be TRBD1 (5 bases). The V and J ends lost 5 bases and 2 bases respectively, with 13 bases between them. CDR3 size: 15 residues. Germline CDR1 SGHTA, CDR2 FQGTGA. Here the CDR3 DNA reads TGTGCCAGCAGCCCCGGCAGGGCCCCCTACAATGAGCAGTTCTTC. This gives the protein CASSPGRAPYNEQFF.

This clone came up once. CDR3 residues: CASSRTDTQYF. The CDR3 region has the DNA TGTGCCAGCAGCCGGACAGATACGCAGTATTTT. The V and J genes are TRBV11-2 and TRBJ2-3; D gene ambiguous. Germline CDR1 SGHAT, CDR2 FQNNGV. V shed 5 bases and J shed 3 bases, with 3 bases lying between them. The CDR3 is 11 amino acids.

The genes are TRBV7-9 and TRBJ1-2; D remains unclear. This CDR3 has 16 amino acids. Germline V gives CDR1 SEHNR, CDR2 FQNEAQ (reference sequence). V was clipped by 5 bases and J by 2 bases, with 18 bases between them. The DNA for the CDR3 is TGTGCCAGCAGCCACCTCGGGGAAGGCGGCAACTATGGCTACACCTTC. Translated: CASSHLGEGGNYGYTF.

V gene TRBV19 combines with J gene TRBJ2-5; possibly TRBD2 for D (6 bases). The germline V gene has CDR1 LNHDA and CDR2 SQIVND (reference sequence). The CDR3 sequence is 12 residues long. V lost 8 bases to trimming and J lost 5 bases, with 12 bases between them. DNA of the CDR3: TGTGCCAGTGGGGGAGGAGGTGAGACCCAGTACTTC. Protein: CASGGGGETQYF.

This chain connects TRBV5-6 to TRBJ1-2; no clear D gene. Germline CDR1 reads SGHDT; CDR2 reads YYEEEE. This CDR3 comprises 18 residues. The V gene lost 1 base and the J gene lost 3 bases, with 22 bases spanning the gap. The CDR3 region has the DNA TGTGCCAGCAGCTTGTCCTTATCCTACCTGGGAGGCGACTATGGCTACACCTTC. This sequence encodes CASSLSLSYLGGDYGYTF.

The chain employs TRBV13 and TRBJ2-1; 8 bases align to TRBD2. The CDR3 has 12 residues. V shed 6 bases, J shed 10 bases, and the junction held 5 bases outside the gene matches. Germline V gives CDR1 PRHDT, CDR2 FYEKMQ (reference sequence). The CDR3 reads CASSTVAGEQFF. The CDR3 DNA reads TGTGCCAGCAGTACGGTAGCGGGGGAGCAGTTCTTC.

The gene calls are TRBV3-1 (or the pseudogene TRBV3-2) and TRBJ1-6, with 7 positions matching TRBD1. Germline V gives CDR1 LGHDT, CDR2 YNNKEL (reference sequence). Unmatched junction bases numbered 7, after V lost 3 bases and J lost 5 bases. The CDR3 loop spans 16 amino acids. Written as DNA, the CDR3 is TGTGCCAGCAGCCACACCGACAGGGCTGATAATTCACCCCTCCACTTT. Translation gives CASSHTDRADNSPLHF.

J is TRBJ1-2 and V is TRBV6-6, with 8 bases aligning to TRBD1. Germline CDR1 MNHNY, CDR2 SVGAGI (reference sequence). V was pared by 5 bases and J by 7 bases, with 3 bases of the junction left unmatched. This CDR3 contains 12 residues. CDR3 loop: CASSPDRAGYTF. The DNA of the CDR3 is TGTGCCAGCAGTCCGGACAGGGCTGGCTACACCTTC.

The J gene is TRBJ1-5, the V gene TRBV6-5; possible D gene TRBD1, 5 bases. From germline, CDR1 is MNHEY and CDR2 SVGAGI. The CDR3 is 15 amino acids. Deletions cut 6 bases from V and 0 bases from J, with 12 bases between. In nucleotides, the CDR3 is TGTGCCAGCAGGAGAGGGGAGCTTAGCAATCAGCCCCAGCATTTT. It encodes CASRRGELSNQPQHF.

Written as DNA, the CDR3 is TGTGCCACCAGCAGAGATCCCGGGACGGGGTTGGCCCAGTACTTC. This sequence encodes CATSRDPGTGLAQYF. The chain combines TRBV15 with TRBJ2-5, with D perhaps given as TRBD1 or TRBD2 (5 bases each). V dropped 0 bases and J dropped 9 bases, with 17 bases sitting between them. The CDR3 contains 15 residues. The germline V gene encodes CDR1 LNHNV and CDR2 YYDKDF (reference sequence). The full variable domain, in which reference TRBV15 and TRBJ2-5 provide the parts outside the CDR3, is DAMVIQNPRYQVTQFGKPVTLSCSQTLNHNVMYWYQQKSSQAPKLLFHYYDKDFNNEADTPDNFQSRRPNTSFCFLDIRSPGLGDTAMYLCATSRDPGTGLAQYFGPGTRLLVL.

The rearrangement links TRBV11-2 to TRBJ1-4, with 8 bases matching TRBD1. V lost 7 bases to trimming and J lost 5 bases; unmatched junction nucleotides: 9. The germline V gene has CDR1 SGHAT and CDR2 FQNNGV. The CDR3 has 15 amino acids. CDR3 sequence reads: CASTHGQGLNEKLFF. In DNA form, the CDR3 reads TGTGCCAGCACCCATGGACAGGGTTTAAATGAAAAACTGTTTTTT. The full variable domain, rest sourced from reference TRBV11-2 and TRBJ1-4, is EAGVAQSPRYKIIEKRQSVAFWCNPISGHATLYWYQQILGQGPKLLIQFQNNGVVDDSQLPKDRFSAERLKGVDSTLKIQPAKLEDSAVYLCASTHGQGLNEKLFFGSGTQLSVL.

CDR3 in amino acids: CASSPLSGGGYNEQFF. The CDR3 nucleotides are TGTGCCAGCAGCCCACTGAGCGGGGGGGGTTACAATGAGCAGTTCTTC. The rearrangement links TRBV14 to TRBJ2-1; 10 bases fit TRBD2. The CDR3 runs to 16 residues. Germline CDR1 SGHDN, CDR2 FVKESK. V lost 4 bases, J lost 4 bases, and 7 bases stayed unmatched.